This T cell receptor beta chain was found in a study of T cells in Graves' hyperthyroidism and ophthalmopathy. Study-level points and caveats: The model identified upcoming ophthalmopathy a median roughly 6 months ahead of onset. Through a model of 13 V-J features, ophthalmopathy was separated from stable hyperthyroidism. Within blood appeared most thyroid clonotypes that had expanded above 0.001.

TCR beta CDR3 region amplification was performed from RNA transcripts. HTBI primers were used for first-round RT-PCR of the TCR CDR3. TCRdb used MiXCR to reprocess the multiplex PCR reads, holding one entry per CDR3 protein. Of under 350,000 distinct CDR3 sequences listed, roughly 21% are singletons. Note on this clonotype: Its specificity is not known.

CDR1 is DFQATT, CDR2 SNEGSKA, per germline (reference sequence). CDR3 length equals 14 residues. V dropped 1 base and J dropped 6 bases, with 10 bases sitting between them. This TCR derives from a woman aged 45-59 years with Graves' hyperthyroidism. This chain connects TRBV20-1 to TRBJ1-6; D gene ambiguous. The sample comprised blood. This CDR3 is CSARGHSVNSPLHF. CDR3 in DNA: TGCAGTGCTAGAGGCCACAGTGTTAATTCACCCCTCCACTTT.